This T cell receptor beta chain was sequenced in a study of cytomegalovirus exposure and HLA in healthy donors. Study information: Per a later analysis, the approximately 700 first-cohort and more than 100 validation repertoires shared one platform. Study outcomes and limitations: The study put 150 to 200 TCR beta chains on its list as cytomegalovirus-associated.

Worth noting for this clone: Its antigen is not known.

The roughly 120-subject validation cohort, separate from the roughly 700-subject first cohort, included the donors. The data were produced by immunoSEQ multiplex PCR, yet TCRdb's version contains in-frame clones alone and is incomplete. The table includes 50,000 to 65,000 clones, 95% detected once. Germline V lookup: CDR1 SGHTA, CDR2 FQGNSA. V trimming: 5 bases; J trimming: 10 bases; junction bases outside the gene matches: 14. CDR3 length equals 15 residues. The receptor was derived from a woman under 30 in good health and CMV-seropositive. The chain links TRBV7-2 to TRBJ2-1, with 7 bases matching TRBD1. The sequencing input was PBMCs. The DNA for the CDR3 is TGTGCCAGCAGCCTTCGGACAGGCCCACTTCTGGAGCAGTTCTTC. Translating it yields CASSLRTGPLLEQFF.